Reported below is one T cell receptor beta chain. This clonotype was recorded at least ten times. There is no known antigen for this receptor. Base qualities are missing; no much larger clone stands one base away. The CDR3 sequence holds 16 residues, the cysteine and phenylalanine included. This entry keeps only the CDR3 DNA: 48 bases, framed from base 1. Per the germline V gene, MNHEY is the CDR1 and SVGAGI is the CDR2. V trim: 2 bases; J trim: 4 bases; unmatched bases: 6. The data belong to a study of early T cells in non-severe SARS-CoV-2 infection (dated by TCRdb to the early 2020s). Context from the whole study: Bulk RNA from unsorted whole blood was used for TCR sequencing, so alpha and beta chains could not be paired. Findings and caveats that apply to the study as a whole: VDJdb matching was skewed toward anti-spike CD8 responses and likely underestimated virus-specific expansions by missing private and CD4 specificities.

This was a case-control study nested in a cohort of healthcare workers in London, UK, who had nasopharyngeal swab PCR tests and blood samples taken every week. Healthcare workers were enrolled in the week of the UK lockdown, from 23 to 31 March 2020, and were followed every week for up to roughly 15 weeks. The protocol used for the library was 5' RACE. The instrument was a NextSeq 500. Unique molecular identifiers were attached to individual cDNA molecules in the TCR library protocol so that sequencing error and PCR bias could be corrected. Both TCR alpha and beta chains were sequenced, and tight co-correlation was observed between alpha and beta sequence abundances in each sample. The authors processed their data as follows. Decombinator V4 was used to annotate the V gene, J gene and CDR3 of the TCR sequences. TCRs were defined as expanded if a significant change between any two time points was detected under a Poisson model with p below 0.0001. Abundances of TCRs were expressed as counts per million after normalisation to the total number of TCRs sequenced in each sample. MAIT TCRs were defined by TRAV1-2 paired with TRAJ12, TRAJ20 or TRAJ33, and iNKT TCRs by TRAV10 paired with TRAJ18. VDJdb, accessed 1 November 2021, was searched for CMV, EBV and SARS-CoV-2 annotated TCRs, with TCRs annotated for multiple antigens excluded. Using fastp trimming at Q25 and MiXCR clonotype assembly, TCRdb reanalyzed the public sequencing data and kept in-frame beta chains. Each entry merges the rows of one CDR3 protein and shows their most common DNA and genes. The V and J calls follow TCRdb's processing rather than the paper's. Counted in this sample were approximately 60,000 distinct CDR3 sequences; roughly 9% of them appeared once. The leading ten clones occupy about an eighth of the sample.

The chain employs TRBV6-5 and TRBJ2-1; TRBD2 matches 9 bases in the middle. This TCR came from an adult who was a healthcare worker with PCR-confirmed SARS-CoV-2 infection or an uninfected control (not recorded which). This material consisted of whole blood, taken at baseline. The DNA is TGTGCCAGCAGTTACATTAGCGGGAGAGGGTACAATGAGCAGTTCTTC. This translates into CASSYISGRGYNEQFF.